The next 23 T cell receptor beta chains were all read from a single sample in a study of glioma-infiltrating T cells. TCR alpha and beta CDR3 regions were amplified from RNA using iRepertoire nested multiplex PCR. TCRdb recomputed calls from the multiplex PCR reads with MiXCR, one row per CDR3 protein. This table holds a few hundred thousand distinct CDR3 sequences, around 45% found once. Input material: glioma tissue, nonneoplastic brain tissue, or PBMCs (not recorded which). The receptors were sampled from a human donor with low-grade glioma or glioblastoma, undergoing nonglioma brain surgery, or in good health (not recorded which).

A remark on this clonotype: One base away lies a much larger clone, so this may be a sequencing read error. The chain recombines TRBV25-1 with TRBJ2-7; D not resolved. This CDR3 has 13 residues. V lost 7 bases and J 0 bases, leaving 10 bases between the germline ends. Germline V gene sequence: CDR1 MGHDK, CDR2 SYGVNS. CDR3 amino acids: CASKRRPSYEQYF. CDR3 in DNA: TGTGCCAGCAAGAGGAGACCCTCCTACGAGCAGTACTTC.

This clonotype was observed a few times. J is TRBJ2-3 and V is TRBV7-6; D gene uncertain. From germline, CDR1 is SGHVS and CDR2 FNYEAQ. The CDR3 sequence is 13 residues long. V was cut by 2 bases and J by 11 bases, with 14 bases left in between. The CDR3 DNA follows: TGTGCCAGCAGCTTAATCGGACCCGTTGGGCAGTATTTT. Translation: CASSLIGPVGQYF.

The J gene is TRBJ2-7, the V gene TRBV7-9; D uncertain. The CDR3 length is 11 residues. Germline values: CDR1 SEHNR, CDR2 FQNEAQ (reference sequence). Trimming pared 5 bases from V and 7 bases from J, leaving 9 bases between. CDR3: CASSRAVEQYF. The CDR3 DNA follows: TGTGCCAGCAGCCGGGCCGTGGAGCAGTACTTC.

The chain recombines TRBV10-3 with TRBJ1-2; 9 positions match TRBD1. The CDR3 loop spans 15 amino acids. With V trimmed by 5 bases and J by 3 bases, 7 bases remained unmatched. The germline gives CDR1 ENHRY, CDR2 SYGVKD. This chain's CDR3 is CAISYGGQGHYGYTF. The CDR3 nucleotides read TGTGCCATCAGTTATGGGGGACAGGGCCACTATGGCTACACCTTC.

The chain uses TRBV7-2 and TRBJ2-1; perhaps TRBD1 as D (7 bases). The CDR3 runs 15 residues. V was pared by 5 bases and J by 4 bases, with 15 bases between. Germline-derived CDR1 and CDR2 are SGHTA and FQGNSA. This CDR3 reads CASSRGRGPYNEQFF. The DNA for the CDR3 is TGTGCCAGCAGCAGGGGGCGGGGACCTTACAATGAGCAGTTCTTC.

This chain connects TRBV19 to TRBJ1-2, with unresolved D. The CDR3 runs to 15 residues. Germline V gene data show CDR1 as LNHDA and CDR2 as SQIVND (reference sequence). The V end lost 5 bases, the J end lost 4 bases, and 17 bases lay between the germline ends. The CDR3 nucleotides are TGTGCCAGTAGTCTTCGGGCTGAAGGTGCCTATGGCTACACCTTC. It specifies CASSLRAEGAYGYTF.

This chain joins TRBV7-2 and TRBJ2-1; a weak D match, TRBD1 (5 bases). Per the germline V gene, CDR1 is SGHTA and CDR2 is FQGNSA. The CDR3 extends over 13 amino acids. Trimming removed 5 bases from V and 10 bases from J, with 15 bases in between. The CDR3 region has the DNA TGTGCCAGCAGCACCACAGGATTTAGCGAGCAGTTCTTC. As protein: CASSTTGFSEQFF.

The rearrangement links TRBV25-1 to TRBJ2-1; 8 bases map to TRBD2. This CDR3 contains 16 residues. V lost 2 bases, J lost 5 bases, and 8 bases stayed unmatched. Germline V gene sequence: CDR1 MGHDK, CDR2 SYGVNS. The CDR3 DNA is TGTGCCAGCAGTGAACCAAGCGGGAGAGGCAACAATGAGCAGTTCTTC. Protein: CASSEPSGRGNNEQFF.

This clonotype appeared many times. The rearrangement uses TRBV4-2 and TRBJ2-7; TRBD2 agrees at 9 bases. There are 17 residues in the CDR3. Per germline, CDR1 LGHNA and CDR2 YNFKEQ. V was clipped by 3 bases and J by 7 bases; unmatched bases: 16. CDR3 sequence reads: CASSQAQPAGGPREQYF. DNA of the CDR3: TGTGCCAGCAGCCAGGCTCAGCCCGCGGGAGGGCCGAGGGAGCAGTACTTC.

This clonotype has more than one count but fewer than ten. The V call is TRBV18, the J call TRBJ2-1; the match to TRBD2 covers 9 bases. Germline V gene data show CDR1 as KGHSH and CDR2 as LQKENI. V was clipped by 3 bases and J by 8 bases; unmatched bases: 8. The CDR3 sequence is 15 residues long. The CDR3 DNA follows: TGTGCCAGCTCACCCTCTAGCGGGACGGGGGATGAGCAGTTCTTC. This sequence encodes CASSPSSGTGDEQFF.

In its sample, this clonotype was seen a few times. The chain recombines TRBV28 with TRBJ2-7, with D maybe TRBD1 (6 bases). This CDR3 region has 15 residues. The ends were cut back, 8 bases at V and 2 bases at J, with 19 bases in the middle. Germline CDR1 reads MDHEN; CDR2 reads SYDVKM. The CDR3 DNA reads as TGTGCCAGCTACACGGTGTCAGGACAGACCTACGAGCAGTACTTC. It codes for CASYTVSGQTYEQYF.

The chain joins TRBV19 to TRBJ1-1; 8 nucleotides match TRBD1. The CDR3 is made up of 15 amino acids. Germline CDR1 LNHDA, CDR2 SQIVND (reference sequence). After removal of 2 bases from V and 0 bases from J, the junction contained 2 bases not matched to a gene. The CDR3 DNA reads TGTGCCAGTAGTATACGGGACAGGTTGAACACTGAAGCTTTCTTT. Amino acid sequence: CASSIRDRLNTEAFF.

About this clonotype: A much larger clone differs by one base, so this may be a read error. The genes are TRBV28 and TRBJ2-3; 10 bases line up with TRBD2. Germline-derived CDR1 and CDR2 are MDHEN and SYDVKM. Trimming removed 11 bases from V and 0 bases from J; junction bases left unmatched: 23. CDR3 length: 20 residues. The CDR3 coding sequence is TGTGCCGGCATCCCACCGGGGCTAGCGGGGGTACACCCTAGCACAGATACGCAGTATTTT. It encodes CAGIPPGLAGVHPSTDTQYF.

Comment on this clonotype: It may be a read error: a sequence one base away is much more abundant. This sequence joins TRBV7-2 and TRBJ1-5; a weak D match, TRBD1 (6 bases). This CDR3 contains 15 residues. Germline CDR1 and CDR2: SGHTA and FQGNSA. The CDR3 sequence is CASSLEGTSNRPQHF. As DNA, the CDR3 is TGTGCCAGCAGCTTAGAGGGGACAAGCAATCGGCCCCAGCATTTT.

This clonotype appeared many times. The chain combines TRBV7-2 with TRBJ2-7; D could derive from TRBD1 or TRBD2 (5 bases each). V lost 2 bases to trimming and J lost 1 base, with 12 bases between them. The CDR3 consists of 15 residues. CDR1 is SGHTA and CDR2 is FQGNSA in the germline V gene. CDR3 in amino acids: CASSLRDGMSYEQYF. As DNA, the CDR3 is TGTGCCAGCAGCTTAAGGGACGGAATGTCCTACGAGCAGTACTTC.

Points on this clonotype: This clone may be a read error of a much larger clone one base away. The CDR3 DNA follows: TGTGCCACCAGCTCCAACCCCGGGTTGAACTATGGCTACACCTTC. Protein product: CATSSNPGLNYGYTF. The genes are TRBV15 and TRBJ1-2; D is uncertain. V gave up 5 bases and J gave up 2 bases, with 15 bases separating them. Looked up from germline, CDR1 is LNHNV and CDR2 is YYDKDF (reference sequence). The CDR3 has 15 amino acids. Based on the CDR3 plus reference TRBV15 and TRBJ1-2, the full variable domain is DAMVIQNPRYQVTQFGKPVTLSCSQTLNHNVMYWYQQKSSQAPKLLFHYYDKDFNNEADTPDNFQSRRPNTSFCFLDIRSPGLGDTAMYLCATSSNPGLNYGYTFGSGTRLTVV.

The V and J genes are TRBV7-2 and TRBJ2-1; D call uncertain. From germline, CDR1 is SGHTA and CDR2 FQGNSA. CDR3 length: 17 amino acids. Trimming stripped 3 bases from V and 0 bases from J, with 15 bases between. CDR3 residues: CASSFPRGGSSYNEQFF. The CDR3 DNA follows: TGTGCCAGCAGCTTCCCTCGCGGCGGCAGCTCCTACAATGAGCAGTTCTTC.

About this clonotype: A single base separates this from a much larger clone, so it may be a read error. The chain links TRBV6-1 to TRBJ1-1; D gene ambiguous. The CDR3 is 15 amino acids. Germline CDR1 is MNHNS and CDR2 is SASEGT. This chain's CDR3 is CATSESVQMNTEAFF. The CDR3 DNA follows: TGTGCCACCAGTGAGAGCGTACAGATGAACACTGAAGCTTTCTTT.

This clonotype was counted only a few times. The genes are TRBV15 and TRBJ1-3; D is ambiguous. The length of the CDR3 is 15 residues. V lost 0 bases to trimming and J lost 2 bases, with 8 bases between them. Germline lookup yields CDR1 LNHNV and CDR2 YYDKDF (reference sequence). In nucleotides, the CDR3 is TGTGCCACCAGCAGAGATTTGGGGACTGGAAACACCATATATTTT. It codes for CATSRDLGTGNTIYF.

Remarks on this clonotype: This clone may be a read error of a much larger clone one base away. V usage is TRBV27 and J usage is TRBJ2-7; 7 bases fit TRBD1. The V gene's germline CDR1 is MNHEY and CDR2 SMNVEV (reference sequence). The CDR3 is 16 residues long. The CDR3, as DNA: TGTGCCAGCAGATCGGCCCCGGGACAGCTGCCCTACGAGCAGTGCTTC. The encoded protein is CASRSAPGQLPYEQCF.

CDR3 protein: CASSSREGWNQPQHF. The DNA of the CDR3 is TGTGCCAGCAGCAGCCGAGAAGGGTGGAATCAGCCCCAGCATTTT. The chain uses TRBV28 and TRBJ1-5; D remains ambiguous. There are 15 residues in the CDR3. The V end lost 6 bases, the J end lost 4 bases, and 16 bases lay between the germline ends. CDR1 and CDR2 from the germline V gene are MDHEN and SYDVKM.

The chain recombines TRBV7-2 with TRBJ2-3; 8 nucleotides line up with TRBD1. Germline CDR1 SGHTA, CDR2 FQGNSA. The ends lost 2 bases at V and 5 bases at J; junction bases unmatched: 6. The CDR3 has 15 amino acids. CDR3 in DNA: TGTGCCAGCAGCTTACGTCAGGGGGCTTTAGATACGCAGTATTTT. Its protein product is CASSLRQGALDTQYF.

This clonotype was seen a single time. The chain recombines TRBV6-9 with TRBJ2-7; TRBD2 is a possible D gene (6 bases). This CDR3 comprises 14 residues. CDR1 and CDR2 (germline): MNHGY, SVAAGI. CDR3 protein: CASSSGTGSSEQYV. In DNA, the CDR3 is TGTGCCAGCAGTTCCGGGACTGGGTCCTCCGAGCAGTACGTC.